Sequencing of this T cell receptor beta chain was carried out in a study of T cells in Graves' hyperthyroidism and ophthalmopathy. Germline V lookup: CDR1 DFQATT, CDR2 SNEGSKA (reference sequence). V was pared by 6 bases and J by 5 bases, with 8 bases of the junction left unmatched. The CDR3 spans 13 residues. This clonotype was detected many times. Template material for amplifying TCR beta CDR3 regions consisted of RNA transcripts. TCR CDR3 underwent first-round RT-PCR with the HTBI primer set. Via MiXCR, TCRdb re-called the multiplex PCR reads, giving one row per CDR3 protein. The sample yields 650,000 to 850,000 distinct CDR3 sequences, approximately 19% seen once.

The V and J genes are TRBV20-1 and TRBJ2-3; 7 bases align to TRBD2. This TCR was recovered from a woman aged 45-60 years with Graves' hyperthyroidism that later progressed to Graves' ophthalmopathy. The sample taken for sequencing was blood. As DNA, the CDR3 is TGCAGTGCCGGCGCGGGGGAGGGAGATACGCAGTATTTT. Translated, it gives CSAGAGEGDTQYF.